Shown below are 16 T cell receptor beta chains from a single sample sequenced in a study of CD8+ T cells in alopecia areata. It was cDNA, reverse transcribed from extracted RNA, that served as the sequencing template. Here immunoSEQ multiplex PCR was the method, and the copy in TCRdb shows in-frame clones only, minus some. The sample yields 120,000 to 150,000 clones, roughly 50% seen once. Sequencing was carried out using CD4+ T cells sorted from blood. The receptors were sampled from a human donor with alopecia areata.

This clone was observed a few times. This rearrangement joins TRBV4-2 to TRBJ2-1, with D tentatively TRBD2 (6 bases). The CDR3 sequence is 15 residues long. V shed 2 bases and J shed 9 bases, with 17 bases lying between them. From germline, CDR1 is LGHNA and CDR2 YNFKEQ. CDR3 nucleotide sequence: TGTGCCAGCAGCCAAAACTCGGGAGAGTACGGTGAGCAGTTCTTC. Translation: CASSQNSGEYGEQFF.

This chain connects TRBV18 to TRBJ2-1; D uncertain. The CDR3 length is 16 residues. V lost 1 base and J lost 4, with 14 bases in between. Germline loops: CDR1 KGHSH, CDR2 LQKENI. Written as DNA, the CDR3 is TGTGCCAGCTCACCACAAATAGCCCGACAATACAATGAGCAGTTCTTC. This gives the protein CASSPQIARQYNEQFF. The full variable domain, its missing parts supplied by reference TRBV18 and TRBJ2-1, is NAGVMQNPRHLVRRRGQEARLRCSPMKGHSHVYWYRQLPEEGLKFMVYLQKENIIDESGMPKERFSAEFPKEGPSILRIQQVVRGDSAAYFCASSPQIARQYNEQFFGPGTRLTVL.

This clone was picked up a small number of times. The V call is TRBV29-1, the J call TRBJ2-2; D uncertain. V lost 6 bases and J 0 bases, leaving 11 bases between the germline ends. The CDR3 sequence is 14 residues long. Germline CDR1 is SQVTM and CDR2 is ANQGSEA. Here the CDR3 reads CSVAIGANTGELFF. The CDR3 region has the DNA TGCAGCGTAGCTATTGGGGCGAACACCGGGGAGCTGTTTTTT.

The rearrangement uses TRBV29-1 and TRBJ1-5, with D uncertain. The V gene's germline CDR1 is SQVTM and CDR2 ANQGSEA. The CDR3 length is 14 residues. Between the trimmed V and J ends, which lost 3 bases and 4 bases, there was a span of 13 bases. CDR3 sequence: CSVDGGSANQPQHF. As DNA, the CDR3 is TGCAGCGTTGACGGCGGATCTGCGAATCAGCCCCAGCATTTT.

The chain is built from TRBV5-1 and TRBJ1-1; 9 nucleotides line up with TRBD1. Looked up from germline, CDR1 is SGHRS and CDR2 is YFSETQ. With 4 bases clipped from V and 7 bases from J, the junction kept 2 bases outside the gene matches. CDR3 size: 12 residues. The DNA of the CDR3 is TGCGCCAGCAGCCAGGGACAGGGTGAAGCTTTCTTT. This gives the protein CASSQGQGEAFF.

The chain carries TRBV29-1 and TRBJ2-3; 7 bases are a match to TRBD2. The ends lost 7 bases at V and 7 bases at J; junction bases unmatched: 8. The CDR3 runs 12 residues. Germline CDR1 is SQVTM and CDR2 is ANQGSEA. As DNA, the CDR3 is TGCAGCGGTGGTCTAGCGGTGAATACGCAGTATTTT. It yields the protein CSGGLAVNTQYF.

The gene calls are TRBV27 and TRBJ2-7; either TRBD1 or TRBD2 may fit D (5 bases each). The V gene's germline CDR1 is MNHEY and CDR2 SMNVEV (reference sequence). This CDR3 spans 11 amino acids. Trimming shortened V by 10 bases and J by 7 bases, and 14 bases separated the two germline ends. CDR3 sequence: CATRGLGEQYF. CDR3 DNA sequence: TGTGCCACCCGGGGCTTGGGGGAGCAGTACTTC.

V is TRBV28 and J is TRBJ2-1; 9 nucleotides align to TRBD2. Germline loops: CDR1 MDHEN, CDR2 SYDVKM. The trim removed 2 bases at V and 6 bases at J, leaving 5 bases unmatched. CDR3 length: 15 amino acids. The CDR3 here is CASSLLAGKSNEQFF. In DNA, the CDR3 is TGTGCCAGCAGTTTACTAGCGGGAAAAAGCAATGAGCAGTTCTTC. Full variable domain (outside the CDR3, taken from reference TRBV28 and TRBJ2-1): DVKVTQSSRYLVKRTGEKVFLECVQDMDHENMFWYRQDPGLGLRLIYFSYDVKMKEKGDIPEGYSVSREKKERFSLILESASTNQTSMYLCASSLLAGKSNEQFFGPGTRLTVL.

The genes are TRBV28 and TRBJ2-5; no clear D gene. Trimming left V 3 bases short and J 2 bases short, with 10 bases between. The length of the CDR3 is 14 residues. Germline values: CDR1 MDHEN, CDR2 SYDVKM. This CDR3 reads CASSFRGWQETQYF. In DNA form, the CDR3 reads TGTGCCAGCAGTTTTCGCGGATGGCAAGAGACCCAGTACTTC.

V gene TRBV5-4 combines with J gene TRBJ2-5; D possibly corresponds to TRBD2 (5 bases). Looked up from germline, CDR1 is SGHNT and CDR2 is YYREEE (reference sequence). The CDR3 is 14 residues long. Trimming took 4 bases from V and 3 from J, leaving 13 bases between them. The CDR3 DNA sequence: TGTGCCAGCAGCCCGGCTAGAGCGGAAGAGACCCAGTACTTC. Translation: CASSPARAEETQYF.

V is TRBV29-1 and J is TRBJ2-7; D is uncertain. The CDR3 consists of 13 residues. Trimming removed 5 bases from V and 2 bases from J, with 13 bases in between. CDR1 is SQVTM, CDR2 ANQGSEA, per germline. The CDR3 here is CSVLVTETYEQYF. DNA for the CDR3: TGCAGCGTTTTAGTCACCGAAACCTACGAGCAGTACTTC.

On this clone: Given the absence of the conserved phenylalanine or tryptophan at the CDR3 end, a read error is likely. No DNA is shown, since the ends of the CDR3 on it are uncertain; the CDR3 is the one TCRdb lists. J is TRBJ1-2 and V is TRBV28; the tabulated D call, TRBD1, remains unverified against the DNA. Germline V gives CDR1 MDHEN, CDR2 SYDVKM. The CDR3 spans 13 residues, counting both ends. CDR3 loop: CASSHKATGGLLL.

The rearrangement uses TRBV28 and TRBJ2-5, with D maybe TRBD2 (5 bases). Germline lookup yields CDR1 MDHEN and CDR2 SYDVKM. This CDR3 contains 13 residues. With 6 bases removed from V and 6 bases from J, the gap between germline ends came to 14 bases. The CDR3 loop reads CASSGSPSQTQYF. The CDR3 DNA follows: TGTGCCAGCAGCGGCAGTCCTAGCCAGACCCAGTACTTC.

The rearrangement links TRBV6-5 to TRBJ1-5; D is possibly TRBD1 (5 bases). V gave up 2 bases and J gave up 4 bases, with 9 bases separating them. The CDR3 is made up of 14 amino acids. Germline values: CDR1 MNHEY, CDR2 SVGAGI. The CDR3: CASSYASGNQPQHF. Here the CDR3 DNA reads TGTGCCAGCAGTTACGCCTCAGGGAATCAGCCCCAGCATTTT.

CDR3 protein: CSASGMETQYF. In nucleotides, the CDR3 is TGCAGTGCCAGCGGGATGGAGACCCAGTACTTC. This chain joins TRBV20-1 and TRBJ2-5; 7 bases map to TRBD2. The CDR3 extends over 11 amino acids. Trimming at V came to 6 bases and at J to 5 bases, leaving 3 bases not matched to a gene. From germline, CDR1 is DFQATT and CDR2 SNEGSKA (reference sequence).

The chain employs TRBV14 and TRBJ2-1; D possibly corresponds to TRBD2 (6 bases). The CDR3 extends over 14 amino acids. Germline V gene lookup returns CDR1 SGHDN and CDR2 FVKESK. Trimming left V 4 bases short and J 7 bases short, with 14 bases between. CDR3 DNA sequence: TGTGCCAGCAGCCGGCGGGACTTAGCTAATGAGCAGTTCTTC. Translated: CASSRRDLANEQFF. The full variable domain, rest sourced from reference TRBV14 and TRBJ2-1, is EAGVTQFPSHSVIEKGQTVTLRCDPISGHDNLYWYRRVMGKEIKFLLHFVKESKQDESGMPNNRFLAERTGGTYSTLKVQPAELEDSGVYFCASSRRDLANEQFFGPGTRLTVL.